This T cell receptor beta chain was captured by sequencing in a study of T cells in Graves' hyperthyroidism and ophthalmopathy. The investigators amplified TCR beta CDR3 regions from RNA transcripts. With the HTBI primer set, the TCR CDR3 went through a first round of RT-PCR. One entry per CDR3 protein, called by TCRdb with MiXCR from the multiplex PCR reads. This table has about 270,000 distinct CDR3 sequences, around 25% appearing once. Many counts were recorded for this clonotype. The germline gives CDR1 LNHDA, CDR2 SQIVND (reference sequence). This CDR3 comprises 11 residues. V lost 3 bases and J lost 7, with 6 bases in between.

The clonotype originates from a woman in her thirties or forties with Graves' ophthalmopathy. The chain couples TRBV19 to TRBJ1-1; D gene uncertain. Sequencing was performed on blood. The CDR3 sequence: CASSILSEAFF. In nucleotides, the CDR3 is TGTGCCAGTAGTATTTTGAGTGAAGCTTTCTTT. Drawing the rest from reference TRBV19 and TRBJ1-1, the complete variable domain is DGGITQSPKYLFRKEGQNVTLSCEQNLNHDAMYWYRQDPGQGLRLIYYSQIVNDFQKGDIAEGYSVSREKKESFPLTVTSAQKNPTAFYLCASSILSEAFFGQGTRLTVV.